Shown below are 2 T cell receptor beta chains from a single sample sequenced in a study of blood T cell repertoires in COVID-19. Sequencing was performed with immunoSEQ multiplex PCR; in TCRdb, only in-frame clones are kept and a portion is missing. The sample lists around 180,000 clones; about 87% were seen once. Source material: peripheral blood. These TCRs come from a man in his fifties or sixties with acute or convalescent COVID-19.

The chain employs TRBV11-2 and TRBJ2-2; possibly TRBD2 for D (6 bases). This CDR3 has 14 amino acids. Germline V CDR1 and CDR2: SGHAT, FQNNGV. The V gene lost 4 bases and the J gene lost 7 bases, with 13 bases spanning the gap. The CDR3 loop is CASSSGLPRGELFF. For the CDR3, the DNA is TGTGCCAGCAGCTCCGGACTACCCCGCGGGGAGCTGTTTTTT.

The gene calls are TRBV18 and TRBJ1-1; 10 bases match TRBD1. After removal of 6 bases from V and 6 bases from J, the junction contained 4 bases not matched to a gene. CDR1 and CDR2 from the germline V gene are KGHSH and LQKENI. This CDR3 is built from 13 residues. The CDR3 DNA follows: TGTGCCAGCTCCCAGGACAGGGGGGCTGAAGCTTTCTTT. Its translation: CASSQDRGAEAFF.